One sample yielded the 27 T cell receptor beta chains listed below, sequenced in a study of T cell repertoires in cytomegalovirus infection. TCRdb reprocessed the reads via MiXCR and lists one record per CDR3 protein. Among fewer than 300,000 distinct CDR3 sequences, under 30% were seen once, and the ten largest hold about 15%. Sequenced: PBMCs. These receptors all come from a human donor in good health (CMV status not recorded). Some clones in this sample may be carry-over from other donors' samples.

V usage is TRBV7-9 and J usage is TRBJ2-1, with 10 bases matching TRBD2. J gave up 8 bases and V 2 bases, and 9 bases lay outside the gene matches. The length of the CDR3 is 16 residues. Germline CDR1 SEHNR, CDR2 FQNEAQ (reference sequence). The CDR3 sequence: CASSLRTSGPTHEQFF. CDR3 nucleotide sequence: TGTGCCAGCAGCTTACGGACTAGCGGCCCTACCCATGAGCAGTTCTTC.

This clonotype was detected only a few times. This chain's CDR3 is CASSLSPGIFNEQFF. As DNA, the CDR3 is TGTGCCAGCAGCTTATCTCCAGGGATCTTTAATGAGCAGTTCTTC. The rearrangement uses TRBV7-2 and TRBJ2-1, with D possibly TRBD1 on 5 matching bases. This CDR3 is built from 15 residues. Germline V gives CDR1 SGHTA, CDR2 FQGNSA. V gave up 2 bases and J gave up 7 bases, with 15 bases separating them.

V usage is TRBV5-1 and J usage is TRBJ1-5, with 7 bases that match TRBD1. CDR3 length: 14 amino acids. Germline values: CDR1 SGHRS, CDR2 YFSETQ. V was clipped by 4 bases and J by 4 bases; unmatched bases: 5. In nucleotides, the CDR3 is TGCGCCAGCAGCAAGACAGGGATTAATCAGCCCCAGCATTTT. This encodes CASSKTGINQPQHF.

The V call is TRBV28, the J call TRBJ1-4; 8 bases map to TRBD1. V dropped 3 bases and J dropped 7; count of bases not matched to a gene: 4. Germline lookup yields CDR1 MDHEN and CDR2 SYDVKM. This CDR3 comprises 14 residues. CDR3 coding DNA: TGTGCCAGCAGTTTGACAGGGGTAGTTGAAAAACTGTTTTTT. Translation gives CASSLTGVVEKLFF. The entire variable domain, with the rest obtained from reference TRBV28 and TRBJ1-4, is as follows: DVKVTQSSRYLVKRTGEKVFLECVQDMDHENMFWYRQDPGLGLRLIYFSYDVKMKEKGDIPEGYSVSREKKERFSLILESASTNQTSMYLCASSLTGVVEKLFFGSGTQLSVL.

The gene calls are TRBV4-2 and TRBJ2-2; D tentatively reads TRBD1 or TRBD2 (5 bases each). The CDR3 is 16 residues long. CDR1 is LGHNA, CDR2 YNFKEQ, per germline. V shed 1 base and J shed 2 bases, with 11 bases lying between them. CDR3 DNA sequence: TGTGCCAGCAGCCAAGCCGGGACGGCAAACACCGGGGAGCTGTTTTTT. Translated, it gives CASSQAGTANTGELFF.

This clonotype was counted between two and nine times. At one of its ends the junction is not consistent with the germline gene, which may arise from a read error. The DNA of the CDR3 is TGTGCCAGCAGTTACGGACCCCAGGGACTAGTAACGGTCTTC. Encoded protein: CASSYGPQGLVTVF. The rearrangement joins TRBV6-6 to TRBJ2-1; 8 bases agree with TRBD2. CDR1 MNHNY and CDR2 SVGAGI come from the germline V gene (reference sequence). This CDR3 spans 14 amino acids.

Judged by abundance, this clonotype is medium-sized. The V call is TRBV6-1, the J call TRBJ2-5, with TRBD1 identical over 8 bases. The germline CDR1 and CDR2 sequences are MNHNS and SASEGT. V trimming: 1 base; J trimming: 5 bases; junction bases outside the gene matches: 6. The CDR3 runs 15 residues. The CDR3 DNA follows: TGTGCCAGCAGTGAAGAGGCAGGGGGCGGGGAGACCCAGTACTTC. Its translation: CASSEEAGGGETQYF.

In regard to this clonotype: Because it lacks the conserved phenylalanine or tryptophan at the end, this CDR3 is likely a read error. CDR3 in DNA: TGTGCCAGCAGCCAAGTAGCAGGGCCCCCTCAAGAGACCCAGTACGTC. The encoded protein is CASSQVAGPPQETQYV. The rearrangement links TRBV3-1 to TRBJ2-5; D perhaps matches TRBD1 (5 bases). Germline V gives CDR1 LGHDT, CDR2 YNNKEL (reference sequence). V gave up 1 base and J gave up 2 bases, with 14 bases separating them. This CDR3 is built from 16 residues.

The table lists this clonotype with a few counts. This chain joins TRBV6-1 and TRBJ2-1, with D perhaps matching TRBD2 (5 bases). CDR1 MNHNS and CDR2 SASEGT come from the germline V gene. The CDR3 is 14 residues long. Trimming took 2 bases from V and 3 from J, leaving 8 bases between them. The CDR3 loop is CASSEFGVYNEQFF. The CDR3 nucleotides are TGTGCCAGCAGTGAATTCGGGGTCTACAATGAGCAGTTCTTC.

This clonotype was recorded at least ten times. This chain connects TRBV7-9 to TRBJ2-5, with D perhaps assigned TRBD1 or TRBD2 (5 bases each). This CDR3 has 15 residues. The germline V gene has CDR1 SEHNR and CDR2 FQNEAQ (reference sequence). V lost 5 bases and J 0 bases, leaving 13 bases between the germline ends. The CDR3 DNA follows: TGTGCCAGCAGCCCCGGGGCCTTGTACCAAGAGACCCAGTACTTC. Amino acid sequence: CASSPGALYQETQYF.

The chain has TRBV4-2 and TRBJ1-2; D perhaps matches TRBD1 (5 bases). Trimming stripped 0 bases from V and 4 bases from J, with 6 bases between. The V gene's germline CDR1 is LGHNA and CDR2 YNFKEQ. There are 13 residues in the CDR3. CDR3 bases: TGTGCCAGCAGCCAAGATACAGGCTATGGCTACACCTTC. Translated: CASSQDTGYGYTF.

In this sample, this clonotype turned up many times. The chain uses TRBV28 and TRBJ2-3; 9 bases fit TRBD2. The CDR3 extends over 17 amino acids. The V segment lost 0 bases and the J segment 6 bases; nucleotides outside the gene matches: 10. Germline V gives CDR1 MDHEN, CDR2 SYDVKM. DNA for the CDR3: TGTGCCAGCAGTTTATGGGGTAGCGGGAGCAGCGGGGATACGCAGTATTTT. It codes for CASSLWGSGSSGDTQYF.

This rearrangement joins TRBV4-1 to TRBJ1-1; possible D gene TRBD1, 5 bases. Per germline, CDR1 MGHRA and CDR2 YSYEKL. The length of the CDR3 is 13 residues. V lost 0 bases to trimming and J lost 11 bases, with 13 bases between them. Written as DNA, the CDR3 is TGCGCCAGCAGCCAAGATGGGTGGGGCGAGGCTTTCTTT. Its protein is CASSQDGWGEAFF.

This sequence joins TRBV20-1 and TRBJ1-5; 8 bases align to TRBD1. Trimming cost V 6 bases and J 6 bases; bases outside gene matches: 7. CDR3 size: 13 residues. The germline V gene has CDR1 DFQATT and CDR2 SNEGSKA (reference sequence). CDR3 region: CSARQGLSQPQHF. In DNA, the CDR3 is TGCAGTGCAAGACAGGGGTTAAGTCAGCCCCAGCATTTT.

This clonotype is a singleton in its sample. V gene TRBV6-2 or TRBV6-3 combines with J gene TRBJ2-3, with TRBD2 matching 9 bases. The CDR3 spans 14 residues. V shed 10 bases, J shed 4 bases, and the junction held 9 bases outside the gene matches. Germline CDR1 and CDR2: MNHEY and SVGEGT. The DNA for the CDR3 is TGTGCCACCCATAGCGGGAGTACCGCAGATACGCAGTATTTT. Its translation is CATHSGSTADTQYF.

This clonotype was seen many times. The chain carries TRBV6-5 and TRBJ2-3; D gene ambiguous. In germline, CDR1 is MNHEY, CDR2 SVGAGI. The CDR3 is 16 amino acids. Trimming stripped 2 bases from V and 9 bases from J, with 21 bases between. The DNA for the CDR3 is TGTGCCAGCAGTTACAGTCCAGACCTATCACAAGGAACGCAGTATTTT. Translation gives CASSYSPDLSQGTQYF.

In DNA, the CDR3 is TGTGCCAGCGCCGCGTCGACAGTCGGAAACACCATATATTTT. This gives the protein CASAASTVGNTIYF. V and J are TRBV12-3 or TRBV12-4 and TRBJ1-3; the D gene is possibly TRBD1 (5 bases). Trimming pared 8 bases from V and 4 bases from J, leaving 15 bases between. The CDR3 contains 14 residues.

V and J are TRBV5-1 and TRBJ1-1; a possible D gene is TRBD1 (5 bases). V was pared by 2 bases and J by 5 bases, with 19 bases between. The germline V gene encodes CDR1 SGHRS and CDR2 YFSETQ. The length of the CDR3 is 16 residues. This CDR3 reads CASSFGDKGMATEAFF. The CDR3 coding sequence is TGCGCCAGCAGCTTTGGGGATAAGGGGATGGCAACTGAAGCTTTCTTT.

This clonotype showed up many times. The genes are TRBV7-2 and TRBJ1-2, with D possibly matching TRBD1 (6 bases). This CDR3 has 14 amino acids. The germline CDR1 and CDR2 sequences are SGHTA and FQGNSA. The V and J ends lost 5 bases and 5 bases respectively, with 15 bases between them. In DNA form, the CDR3 reads TGTGCCAGCAGCCCCCAGAGGGGGGGATATGGCTACACCTTC. As protein: CASSPQRGGYGYTF.

This clonotype was detected ten times or more. The chain is built from TRBV7-2 and TRBJ2-7; 9 nucleotides align to TRBD2. CDR1 is SGHTA and CDR2 is FQGNSA in the germline V gene. V shed 0 bases, J shed 3 bases, and the junction held 3 bases outside the gene matches. The CDR3 totals 15 residues. CDR3: CASSLAASGIYEQYF. As DNA, the CDR3 is TGTGCCAGCAGCTTAGCGGCTAGCGGGATCTACGAGCAGTACTTC.

The chain couples TRBV3-1 to TRBJ1-3, with D possibly being TRBD1 (6 bases). V lost 2 bases and J 4 bases, leaving 9 bases between the germline ends. Germline loops: CDR1 LGHDT, CDR2 YNNKEL (reference sequence). CDR3 length: 14 amino acids. The DNA for the CDR3 is TGTGCCAGCAGCCAAAGGACAGCGGGAAACACCATATATTTT. Its translation is CASSQRTAGNTIYF.

J is TRBJ1-1 and V is TRBV12-3 or TRBV12-4; TRBD1 might be the D (5 bases). The CDR3 consists of 14 residues. V lost 4 bases, J lost 3 bases, and 12 bases lay in between. Here the CDR3 reads CASSYRTGDTEAFF. The CDR3 nucleotides are TGTGCCAGCAGTTACCGAACGGGGGACACTGAAGCTTTCTTT.

The chain employs TRBV24-1 and TRBJ2-3; D gene uncertain. CDR3 length: 15 amino acids. CDR1 and CDR2 from the germline V gene are KGHDR and SFDVKD. Trimming took off 9 bases at V and 6 bases at J, with 21 bases between the two ends. This CDR3 is CATAARRGGADTQYF. CDR3 in DNA: TGTGCCACCGCCGCCAGGCGAGGCGGTGCCGATACGCAGTATTTT.

This clonotype has ten or more counts. This chain joins TRBV11-2 and TRBJ2-5; D not certain. Trimming took 1 base from V and 3 from J, leaving 6 bases between them. Per the germline V gene, CDR1 is SGHAT and CDR2 is FQNNGV. The CDR3 is 13 amino acids. CDR3 coding DNA: TGTGCCAGCAGCTTAGGCTTAAAAGAGACCCAGTACTTC. It yields the protein CASSLGLKETQYF.

The V call is TRBV28, the J call TRBJ2-5; D possibly corresponds to TRBD2 (5 bases). The CDR3 contains 12 residues. Germline CDR1 and CDR2: MDHEN and SYDVKM. Trimming removed 5 bases at V and 3 bases at J, with 7 bases between. The CDR3 region has the DNA TGTGCCAGCAGTGAGGGAAAAGAGACCCAGTACTTC. This sequence encodes CASSEGKETQYF. The whole variable domain, remainder taken from reference TRBV28 and TRBJ2-5, is DVKVTQSSRYLVKRTGEKVFLECVQDMDHENMFWYRQDPGLGLRLIYFSYDVKMKEKGDIPEGYSVSREKKERFSLILESASTNQTSMYLCASSEGKETQYFGPGTRLLVL.

This clonotype was seen at least ten times. The V call is TRBV7-8, the J call TRBJ1-1; tentative D call: TRBD1 (5 bases). Looked up from germline, CDR1 is SGHVS and CDR2 is FQNEAQ. This CDR3 has 13 residues. The V and J ends lost 5 bases and 4 bases respectively, with 11 bases between them. The CDR3 here is CASSPFGGTEAFF. CDR3 in DNA: TGTGCCAGCAGCCCTTTCGGGGGCACTGAAGCTTTCTTT.

V and J are TRBV19 and TRBJ2-7; 13 positions match TRBD2. CDR3 size: 15 residues. J gave up 7 bases and V 6 bases, and 9 bases lay outside the gene matches. In germline, CDR1 is LNHDA, CDR2 SQIVND (reference sequence). The CDR3 sequence: CASRRTSGGAGEQYF. CDR3 bases: TGTGCCAGTAGGCGGACTAGCGGGGGTGCGGGGGAGCAGTACTTC.